These 32 T cell receptor beta chains share one sample of origin, sequenced in a study of blood T cell repertoires in COVID-19 (dated by TCRdb to the early 2020s). Library preparation was by the immunoSEQ multiplex PCR assay. Here the immuneACCESS table is served through TCRdb, limited to in-frame sequences with V and J called. Missing clones are a known gap in these copies; in checked studies unresolved V genes cover under half, and the rest lacks a known reason. Present in this sample are 200,000 to 250,000 clones, 80% to 90% of which were seen just once. 6.2% of the sample rests with the top ten. Material for sequencing was peripheral blood. The origin of the receptors is a man aged 55-75 years with acute or convalescent COVID-19.

This chain connects TRBV4-3 to TRBJ2-2; no reliable D call. Germline assignment: CDR1 LGHNA and CDR2 YSLEER. The ends were cut back, 0 bases at V and 1 base at J, with 6 bases in the middle. This CDR3 spans 15 amino acids. The CDR3, as DNA: TGCGCCAGCAGCCAAGATCCCAGGAACACCGGGGAGCTGTTTTTT. Translating it yields CASSQDPRNTGELFF.

This chain links TRBV7-3 with TRBJ2-2, with TRBD1 as a possible D gene (5 bases). Trimming removed 1 base at V and 3 bases at J, with 9 bases between. Looked up from germline, CDR1 is SGHTA and CDR2 is FQGTGA. CDR3 length: 15 amino acids. The CDR3 DNA reads TGTGCCAGCAGCTTAAGTGGGGCCTACACCGGGGAGCTGTTTTTT. This encodes CASSLSGAYTGELFF.

In its sample, this clone was seen once. The chain employs TRBV29-1 and TRBJ1-2; D might be TRBD1 (5 bases). This CDR3 contains 11 residues. Germline V gene data show CDR1 as SQVTM and CDR2 as ANQGSEA. The V end lost 6 bases, the J end lost 6 bases, and 11 bases lay between the germline ends. The CDR3 sequence is CSVWGDHGYTF. CDR3 DNA sequence: TGCAGCGTCTGGGGGGACCATGGCTACACCTTC.

J is TRBJ2-7 and V is TRBV6-5; 9 positions agree with TRBD1. CDR3 length equals 13 residues. The J segment lost 5 bases and the V segment lost 6 bases, leaving 5 bases of the junction unmatched. CDR1 MNHEY and CDR2 SVGAGI come from the germline V gene. DNA of the CDR3: TGTGCCAGCAGATCCGGGACAGGGAACGAGCAGTACTTC. Translated: CASRSGTGNEQYF.

V gene TRBV5-4 combines with J gene TRBJ1-3, with D maybe TRBD1 (5 bases). Trimming took 1 base from V and 0 from J, leaving 11 bases between them. From germline, CDR1 is SGHNT and CDR2 YYREEE (reference sequence). The CDR3 length is 16 residues. The CDR3 region has the DNA TGTGCCAGCAGCTTGTATGGGGCCTTCTCTGGAAACACCATATATTTT. As protein: CASSLYGAFSGNTIYF.

This clone was seen only once. The chain employs TRBV9 and TRBJ1-2, with 8 nucleotides matching TRBD1. Germline V CDR1 and CDR2: SGDLS, YYNGEE. The V segment lost 0 bases and the J segment 3 bases; nucleotides outside the gene matches: 1. The CDR3 is 14 residues long. CDR3 sequence reads: CASSVGGQDYGYTF. Written as DNA, the CDR3 is TGTGCCAGCAGCGTAGGGGGACAGGACTATGGCTACACCTTC. Full variable domain (missing parts from reference TRBV9 and TRBJ1-2): DSGVTQTPKHLITATGQRVTLRCSPRSGDLSVYWYQQSLDQGLQFLIQYYNGEERAKGNILERFSAQQFPDLHSELNLSSLELGDSALYFCASSVGGQDYGYTFGSGTRLTVV.

The chain uses TRBV27 and TRBJ2-2; 10 bases align to TRBD2. This CDR3 is built from 17 residues. With V trimmed by 2 bases and J by 2 bases, 5 bases remained unmatched. The germline V gene has CDR1 MNHEY and CDR2 SMNVEV (reference sequence). DNA of the CDR3: TGTGCCAGCAGTTTACGAGCGGGAGGGCGAAACACCGGGGAGCTGTTTTTT. Translation: CASSLRAGGRNTGELFF.

V and J are TRBV30 and TRBJ1-3; no definite D call. V lost 1 base and J 4 bases, leaving 8 bases between the germline ends. Germline V gene data show CDR1 as GTSNPN and CDR2 as SVGIG (reference sequence). The CDR3 extends over 13 amino acids. For the CDR3, the DNA is TGTGCCTGGAGTGGTGACACAGGAAACACCATATATTTT. Amino acid sequence: CAWSGDTGNTIYF.

This clone was recorded only once. The genes are TRBV28 and TRBJ1-1; the D is unclear. The CDR3 sequence is 13 residues long. V lost 10 bases and J lost 6, with 18 bases in between. Germline V gives CDR1 MDHEN, CDR2 SYDVKM. In nucleotides, the CDR3 is TGTGCCATTTCACGTGGTGCCAACTCTGAAGCTTTCTTT. It codes for CAISRGANSEAFF.

The CDR3 here is CASSYSTAGGTQYF. The DNA for the CDR3 is TGTGCCAGCAGTTACTCGACGGCGGGCGGGACCCAGTACTTC. This chain connects TRBV6-5 to TRBJ2-5, with D possibly matching TRBD2 (5 bases). The CDR3 length is 14 residues. In germline, CDR1 is MNHEY, CDR2 SVGAGI. V was shortened by 0 bases and J by 7 bases, with 12 bases between the two germline ends.

The genes are TRBV29-1 and TRBJ1-2; tentative D call: TRBD1 (5 bases). V was trimmed by 3 bases and J by 6 bases, leaving 11 bases between them. CDR3 length: 12 amino acids. Germline V gene lookup returns CDR1 SQVTM and CDR2 ANQGSEA. The CDR3 loop is CSVDREEHGYTF. The CDR3 nucleotides read TGCAGCGTTGACAGGGAAGAACATGGCTACACCTTC.

J is TRBJ2-7 and V is TRBV7-2; 8 nucleotides line up with TRBD2. With 4 bases clipped from V and 6 bases from J, the junction kept 17 bases outside the gene matches. This CDR3 region has 17 residues. In germline, CDR1 is SGHTA, CDR2 FQGNSA. The DNA for the CDR3 is TGTGCCAGCAGCTCCGCCAGAGCACTAGCGGCGACAGCCGAGCAGTACTTC. Its translation: CASSSARALAATAEQYF.

The DNA of the CDR3 is TGTGCCAGCAGTTTATTGGGGACAGGGGCGACCGAAGCTTTCTTT. Translation gives CASSLLGTGATEAFF. The chain is built from TRBV27 and TRBJ1-1; 10 bases line up with TRBD1. V lost 1 base, J lost 8 bases, and 7 bases stayed unmatched. The CDR3 contains 15 residues. Germline loops: CDR1 MNHEY, CDR2 SMNVEV (reference sequence).

This chain links TRBV5-8 with TRBJ2-3, with 11 nucleotides matching TRBD2. V gave up 0 bases and J gave up 3 bases; unmatched junction bases: 3. In germline, CDR1 is SGHTS, CDR2 YDEGEE. The CDR3 runs to 16 residues. The CDR3 nucleotides read TGTGCCAGCAGCTTGGGACTAGCGGGAATTACAGATACGCAGTATTTT. As protein: CASSLGLAGITDTQYF.

This clone was seen once. This chain connects TRBV28 to TRBJ1-3; tentative D call: TRBD1 (6 bases). V lost 6 bases and J 1 base, leaving 10 bases between the germline ends. Germline assignment: CDR1 MDHEN and CDR2 SYDVKM. The CDR3 runs to 14 residues. CDR3 protein: CASRPGDSGNTIYF. The CDR3 bases are TGTGCCAGCAGACCAGGGGATTCTGGAAACACCATATATTTT.

The chain uses TRBV28 and TRBJ1-6, with TRBD1 as a possible D gene (6 bases). The CDR3 contains 14 residues. Germline V gives CDR1 MDHEN, CDR2 SYDVKM. V was shortened by 0 bases and J by 8 bases, with 8 bases between the two germline ends. This CDR3 reads CASSLWDRDSPLHF. The CDR3 DNA is TGTGCCAGCAGTTTATGGGACAGAGATTCACCCCTCCACTTT.

The J gene is TRBJ2-7, the V gene TRBV11-2; D not resolved. In germline, CDR1 is SGHAT, CDR2 FQNNGV. Trimming removed 3 bases at V and 2 bases at J, with 17 bases between. CDR3 size: 16 residues. The DNA for the CDR3 is TGTGCCAGCAGCTTTGGTGACTGGGTCGGTACCTACGAGCAGTACTTC. It specifies CASSFGDWVGTYEQYF. The entire variable domain, with the rest obtained from reference TRBV11-2 and TRBJ2-7, is as follows: EAGVAQSPRYKIIEKRQSVAFWCNPISGHATLYWYQQILGQGPKLLIQFQNNGVVDDSQLPKDRFSAERLKGVDSTLKIQPAKLEDSAVYLCASSFGDWVGTYEQYFGPGTRLTVT.

This chain uses TRBV3-1 (or the pseudogene TRBV3-2) with TRBJ2-1; 15 nucleotides match TRBD2. Trimming removed 3 bases from V and 7 bases from J; junction bases left unmatched: 10. From germline, CDR1 is LGHDT and CDR2 YNNKEL (reference sequence). The CDR3 spans 18 residues. CDR3 coding DNA: TGTGCCAGCAGCCACGGACTAGCGGGAGGGCCGTTGGGGAATGAGCAGTTCTTC. Translating gives CASSHGLAGGPLGNEQFF.

V is TRBV19 and J is TRBJ2-3, with D possibly TRBD1 on 5 matching bases. CDR1 is LNHDA, CDR2 SQIVND, per germline (reference sequence). There are 14 residues in the CDR3. V gave up 5 bases and J gave up 6 bases, with 15 bases separating them. Here the CDR3 DNA reads TGTGCCAGTAGTGTTGGAAGGGGTGCCGATACGCAGTATTTT. The encoded protein is CASSVGRGADTQYF. The entire variable domain, with the rest obtained from reference TRBV19 and TRBJ2-3, is as follows: DGGITQSPKYLFRKEGQNVTLSCEQNLNHDAMYWYRQDPGQGLRLIYYSQIVNDFQKGDIAEGYSVSREKKESFPLTVTSAQKNPTAFYLCASSVGRGADTQYFGPGTRLTVL.

The chain links TRBV18 to TRBJ2-3, with 10 bases matching TRBD2. Germline V lookup: CDR1 KGHSH, CDR2 LQKENI. The CDR3 length is 16 residues. V shed 8 bases and J 3 bases; nucleotides not matched to a gene: 11. The CDR3 is CASLPGTAGGTDTQYF. The CDR3 nucleotides are TGTGCCAGCCTTCCCGGAACAGCGGGAGGGACAGATACGCAGTATTTT. Based on the CDR3 plus reference TRBV18 and TRBJ2-3, the full variable domain is NAGVMQNPRHLVRRRGQEARLRCSPMKGHSHVYWYRQLPEEGLKFMVYLQKENIIDESGMPKERFSAEFPKEGPSILRIQQVVRGDSAAYFCASLPGTAGGTDTQYFGPGTRLTVL.

V and J are TRBV12-3 or TRBV12-4 and TRBJ2-7; D is perhaps TRBD2 (7 bases). V lost 6 bases and J 5 bases, leaving 14 bases between the germline ends. CDR3 length: 13 residues. CDR3 sequence: CASSPGGLHEQYF. The CDR3 nucleotides are TGTGCCAGCAGCCCGGGGGGCCTCCACGAGCAGTACTTC.

This chain links TRBV7-2 with TRBJ2-7; tentatively, D is TRBD2 (6 bases). Germline CDR1 SGHTA, CDR2 FQGNSA. The CDR3 has 18 residues. The ends were cut back, 5 bases at V and 0 bases at J, with 23 bases in the middle. The CDR3 DNA sequence: TGTGCCAGCAGCAAAACCCGACCGGGGGTGGGGAGCTCCTACGAGCAGTACTTC. This translates into CASSKTRPGVGSSYEQYF.

The genes are TRBV5-6 and TRBJ2-1; D perhaps matches TRBD1 (6 bases). The germline V gene has CDR1 SGHDT and CDR2 YYEEEE. Trimming cost V 0 bases and J 9 bases, with 10 bases left between them. There are 13 residues in the CDR3. CDR3 coding DNA: TGTGCCAGCAGCTTGGGACAGGAGCTTGAGCAGTTCTTC. Residues: CASSLGQELEQFF.

The gene calls are TRBV28 and TRBJ2-6, with D possibly being TRBD1 (6 bases). V lost 7 bases to trimming and J lost 2 bases, with 9 bases between them. Per germline, CDR1 MDHEN and CDR2 SYDVKM. The CDR3 sequence is 14 residues long. This chain's CDR3 is CASTKGAGANVLTF. DNA of the CDR3: TGTGCCAGCACTAAGGGGGCTGGGGCCAACGTCCTGACTTTC.

The chain employs TRBV6-5 and TRBJ1-5; D unclear. The germline V gene has CDR1 MNHEY and CDR2 SVGAGI. Trimming shortened V by 2 bases and J by 1 base, and 3 bases separated the two germline ends. This CDR3 comprises 13 residues. The CDR3 bases are TGTGCCAGCAGTTACGTAAGCAATCAGCCCCAGCATTTT. Protein: CASSYVSNQPQHF.

This clone was counted a single time. This chain links TRBV5-6 with TRBJ2-3; 7 bases fit TRBD1. Germline CDR1 is SGHDT and CDR2 is YYEEEE. This CDR3 is built from 14 residues. After removal of 3 bases from V and 5 bases from J, the junction contained 6 bases not matched to a gene. The CDR3 sequence is CASSSYSGGDTQYF. DNA of the CDR3: TGTGCCAGCAGCTCTTACTCAGGGGGAGATACGCAGTATTTT.

This clone appeared a few times. The chain joins TRBV4-2 to TRBJ2-3; 11 bases are a match to TRBD2. CDR3 size: 16 residues. Germline V gene lookup returns CDR1 LGHNA and CDR2 YNFKEQ. Trimming removed 0 bases from V and 7 bases from J; junction bases left unmatched: 6. DNA for the CDR3: TGTGCCAGCAGCCAAGATAGGGCTAGCGGGAGGTATACGCAGTATTTT. It encodes CASSQDRASGRYTQYF.

The chain carries TRBV24-1 and TRBJ1-5; D unclear. V lost 5 bases and J 2 bases, leaving 21 bases between the germline ends. Germline values: CDR1 KGHDR, CDR2 SFDVKD. This CDR3 contains 18 residues. CDR3 sequence reads: CATSGQGSLGLGNQPQHF. The CDR3 region has the DNA TGTGCCACCAGTGGACAAGGGAGCCTCGGTTTGGGCAATCAGCCCCAGCATTTT.

With respect to this clone: Other nucleotide sequences in the sample specify the same CDR3. The chain combines TRBV6-6 with TRBJ1-1; weak D call: TRBD1 (5 bases). The germline gives CDR1 MNHNY, CDR2 SVGAGI (reference sequence). V lost 2 bases and J 1 base, leaving 8 bases between the germline ends. This CDR3 comprises 14 residues. In nucleotides, the CDR3 is TGTGCCAGCAGTTACCGGCAGGGGAACACTGAAGCTTTCTTT. As protein: CASSYRQGNTEAFF.

The chain couples TRBV5-1 to TRBJ2-2; D remains ambiguous. The CDR3 length is 16 residues. Trimming pared 2 bases from V and 0 bases from J, leaving 11 bases between. Germline CDR1 SGHRS, CDR2 YFSETQ. This CDR3 reads CASSFWIDSNTGELFF. The CDR3 bases are TGCGCCAGCAGCTTTTGGATAGACTCGAACACCGGGGAGCTGTTTTTT.

The chain carries TRBV28 and TRBJ1-1, with unresolved D. CDR3 length equals 13 residues. The V gene's germline CDR1 is MDHEN and CDR2 SYDVKM. Trimming took off 3 bases at V and 6 bases at J, with 11 bases between the two ends. CDR3 DNA: TGTGCCAGCAGTTTTGCAGGTAGAGCTGAAGCTTTCTTT. Amino acids: CASSFAGRAEAFF.

This chain links TRBV7-9 with TRBJ2-2, with TRBD2 identical over 7 bases. The CDR3 is made up of 16 amino acids. The germline gives CDR1 SEHNR, CDR2 FQNEAQ (reference sequence). V shed 0 bases, J shed 6 bases, and the junction held 7 bases outside the gene matches. CDR3 in DNA: TGTGCCAGCAGCTTAGCGGGTGGAGCGGGGCCCGGGGAGCTGTTTTTT. This gives the protein CASSLAGGAGPGELFF.